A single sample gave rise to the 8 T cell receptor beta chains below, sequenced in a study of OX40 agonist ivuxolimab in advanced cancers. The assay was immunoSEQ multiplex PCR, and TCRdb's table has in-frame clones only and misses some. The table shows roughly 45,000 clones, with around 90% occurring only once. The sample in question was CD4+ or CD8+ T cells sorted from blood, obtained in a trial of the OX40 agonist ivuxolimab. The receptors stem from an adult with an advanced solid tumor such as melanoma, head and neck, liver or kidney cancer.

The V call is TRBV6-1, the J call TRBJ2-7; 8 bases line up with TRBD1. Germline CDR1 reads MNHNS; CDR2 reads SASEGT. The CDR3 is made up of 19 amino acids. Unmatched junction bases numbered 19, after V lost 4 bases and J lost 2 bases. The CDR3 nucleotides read TGTGCCAGCAGTGCTCGGCCAGGGGGCTCTTCCTGGGCCACCTACGAGCAGTACTTC. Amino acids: CASSARPGGSSWATYEQYF.

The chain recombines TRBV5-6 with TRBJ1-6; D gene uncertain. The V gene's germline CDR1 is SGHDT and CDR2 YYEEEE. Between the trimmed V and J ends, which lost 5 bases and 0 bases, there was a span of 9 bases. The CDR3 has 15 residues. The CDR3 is CASSPDGSYNSPLHF. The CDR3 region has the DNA TGTGCCAGCAGTCCGGACGGCTCCTATAATTCACCCCTCCACTTT. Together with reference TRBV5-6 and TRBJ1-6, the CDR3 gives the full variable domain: DAGVTQSPTHLIKTRGQQVTLRCSPKSGHDTVSWYQQALGQGPQFIFQYYEEEERQRGNFPDRFSGHQFPNYSSELNVNALLLGDSALYLCASSPDGSYNSPLHFGNGTRLTVT.

Written as DNA, the CDR3 is TGTGCCAGCAGCGTAGTGGCAGATACGCAGTATTTT. It yields the protein CASSVVADTQYF. This sequence joins TRBV9 and TRBJ2-3; D gene unclear. Trimming took 0 bases from V and 4 from J, leaving 3 bases between them. Germline loops: CDR1 SGDLS, CDR2 YYNGEE. The CDR3 has 12 residues.

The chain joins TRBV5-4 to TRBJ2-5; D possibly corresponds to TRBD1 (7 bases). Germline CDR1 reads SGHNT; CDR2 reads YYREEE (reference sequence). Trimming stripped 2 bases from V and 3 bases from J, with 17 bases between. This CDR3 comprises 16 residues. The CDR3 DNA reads TGTGCCAGCAGCTTCAGTGCCAGGGGGGTAGAAGAGACCCAGTACTTC. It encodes CASSFSARGVEETQYF.

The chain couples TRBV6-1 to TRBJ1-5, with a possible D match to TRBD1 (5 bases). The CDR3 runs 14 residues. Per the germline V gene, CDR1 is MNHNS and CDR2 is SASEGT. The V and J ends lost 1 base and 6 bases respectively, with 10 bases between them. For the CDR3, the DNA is TGTGCCAGCAGTGAAGGGGGAGGGACTCAGCCCCAGCATTTT. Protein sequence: CASSEGGGTQPQHF.

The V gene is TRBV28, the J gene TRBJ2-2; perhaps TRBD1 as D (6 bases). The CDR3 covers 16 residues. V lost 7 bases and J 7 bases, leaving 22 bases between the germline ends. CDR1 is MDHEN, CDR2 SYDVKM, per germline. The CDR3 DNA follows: TGTGCCAGCAACACCCGGGACAACGCTATTGGCGGGGAGCTGTTTTTT. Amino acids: CASNTRDNAIGGELFF.

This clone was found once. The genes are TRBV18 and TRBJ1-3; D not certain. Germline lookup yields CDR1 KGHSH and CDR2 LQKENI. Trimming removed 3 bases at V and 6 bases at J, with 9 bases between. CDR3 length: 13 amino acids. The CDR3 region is CASSPTPPNTIYF. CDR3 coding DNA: TGTGCCAGCTCACCGACTCCCCCAAACACCATATATTTT.

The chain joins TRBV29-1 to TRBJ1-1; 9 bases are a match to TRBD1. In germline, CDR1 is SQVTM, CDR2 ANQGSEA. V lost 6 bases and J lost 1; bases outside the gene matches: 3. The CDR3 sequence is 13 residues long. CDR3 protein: CSVDRGTNTEAFF. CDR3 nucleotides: TGCAGCGTCGACAGGGGGACGAACACTGAAGCTTTCTTT.